Shown below are 23 T cell receptor beta chains from a single sample sequenced in a study of glioma-infiltrating T cells after dendritic cell vaccination. The repertoire was sequenced with immunoSEQ multiplex PCR; TCRdb's copy has only in-frame clones and lacks some. The profile shows approximately 62,000 clones, more than 75% of them singletons. The sample's time point: after dendritic cell vaccination, including at tumor progression/relapse. The input for sequencing was blood, taken after dendritic cell vaccination. These receptor sequences come from a human donor with glioblastoma.

V and J are TRBV4-2 and TRBJ2-7; 8 nucleotides align to TRBD1. The ends lost 0 bases at V and 2 bases at J; junction bases unmatched: 6. Germline V gene data show CDR1 as LGHNA and CDR2 as YNFKEQ. This CDR3 comprises 16 residues. CDR3 sequence: CASSQDLGTGPYEQYF. The CDR3 DNA follows: TGTGCCAGCAGCCAAGATCTTGGGACAGGCCCCTACGAGCAGTACTTC.

The V gene is TRBV19, the J gene TRBJ1-2; D remains unclear. The ends were cut back, 5 bases at V and 2 bases at J, with 6 bases in the middle. This CDR3 is 12 amino acids long. Germline lookup yields CDR1 LNHDA and CDR2 SQIVND (reference sequence). The CDR3 protein is CASSVSNYGYTF. The CDR3 coding sequence is TGTGCCAGTAGTGTATCCAACTATGGCTACACCTTC.

The chain combines TRBV7-2 with TRBJ1-1, with D possibly TRBD1 on 5 matching bases. From germline, CDR1 is SGHTA and CDR2 FQGNSA. CDR3 length: 13 amino acids. Deletions cut 5 bases from V and 7 bases from J, with 14 bases between. CDR3 residues: CASSQSRQLEAFF. DNA of the CDR3: TGTGCCAGCAGCCAAAGCCGACAGCTTGAAGCTTTCTTT.

DNA for the CDR3: TGTGCCAGCAGTTCAAGGGGAAAGGGCTACACCTTC. Its translation: CASSSRGKGYTF. The chain has TRBV6-5 and TRBJ1-2; D perhaps matches TRBD1 (5 bases). Trimming pared 4 bases from V and 8 bases from J, leaving 11 bases between. Per germline, CDR1 MNHEY and CDR2 SVGAGI. The CDR3 is 12 residues long.

This chain connects TRBV30 to TRBJ1-4; 8 positions match TRBD1. Germline V CDR1 and CDR2: GTSNPN, SVGIG (reference sequence). This CDR3 comprises 15 residues. V lost 5 bases, J lost 7 bases, and 12 bases stayed unmatched. The CDR3 is CAWVKQGGVGEKLFF. The CDR3 DNA follows: TGTGCCTGGGTCAAACAGGGGGGAGTTGGTGAAAAACTGTTTTTT.

V usage is TRBV2 and J usage is TRBJ2-2; TRBD2 aligns across 8 bases. The CDR3 has 15 residues. The germline CDR1 and CDR2 sequences are SNHLY and FYNNEI. V shed 6 bases and J 2 bases; nucleotides not matched to a gene: 5. CDR3 sequence (DNA): TGTGCCAGCAGGCCGGGACTAGTAAACACCGGGGAGCTGTTTTTT. Translated, it gives CASRPGLVNTGELFF.

The V and J genes are TRBV4-2 and TRBJ1-2, with 7 nucleotides matching TRBD1. CDR3 size: 13 residues. Germline V gene lookup returns CDR1 LGHNA and CDR2 YNFKEQ. V lost 3 bases, J lost 4 bases, and 2 bases stayed unmatched. DNA for the CDR3: TGTGCCAGCAGCCACCGGGACAGCTATGGCTACACCTTC. Protein product: CASSHRDSYGYTF.

The CDR3 spells CASSFLAGDSGELFF. CDR3 nucleotide sequence: TGCGCCAGCAGCTTTCTAGCGGGAGACAGCGGGGAGCTGTTTTTT. The chain is built from TRBV5-1 and TRBJ2-2, with 10 bases identical to TRBD2. Germline V gene sequence: CDR1 SGHRS, CDR2 YFSETQ. The CDR3 is 15 residues long. V dropped 2 bases and J dropped 7; count of bases not matched to a gene: 5.

The chain joins TRBV5-4 to TRBJ2-3; D uncertain. The CDR3 extends over 17 amino acids. In germline, CDR1 is SGHNT, CDR2 YYREEE (reference sequence). Trimming removed 4 bases from V and 2 bases from J, with 20 bases in between. CDR3 in DNA: TGTGCCAGCAGCACGAAAACTGTCCCGACATCCACAGATACGCAGTATTTT. Amino acids: CASSTKTVPTSTDTQYF.

The gene calls are TRBV10-1 and TRBJ2-3; no clear D. CDR1 WNHNN and CDR2 SYGVQD come from the germline V gene (reference sequence). Trimming took 3 bases from V and 0 from J, leaving 4 bases between them. CDR3 length: 13 residues. The CDR3 coding sequence is TGCGCCAGCAGTGACCTAAGCACAGATACGCAGTATTTT. It encodes CASSDLSTDTQYF.

In its sample, this clone was seen a few times. The rearrangement uses TRBV7-2 and TRBJ2-7; D is possibly TRBD2 (5 bases). The CDR3 runs 14 residues. CDR1 SGHTA and CDR2 FQGNSA come from the germline V gene. V was clipped by 5 bases and J by 1 base, with 12 bases between them. CDR3 in DNA: TGTGCCAGCAGCGGAGGACGGTTATCCTACGAGCAGTACTTC. Translation gives CASSGGRLSYEQYF.

The CDR3 DNA is TGTGCGCTGACCAGCGGGGCAAACTACTACGAGCAGTACTTC. Its protein is CALTSGANYYEQYF. The rearrangement links TRBV21-1 to TRBJ2-7; the DNA was not compared with TRBD2, the D call given in the table. TRBV21-1 has pseudogene status. The CDR3 totals 14 residues.

This clone came up a few times. The V call is TRBV4-3, the J call TRBJ2-7, with D perhaps matching TRBD1 (7 bases). CDR3 size: 14 residues. V gave up 4 bases and J gave up 3 bases, with 13 bases separating them. CDR1 LGHNA and CDR2 YSLEER come from the germline V gene. The CDR3 DNA reads as TGCGCCAGCAGCCCGGGGACAGCGGGCTACGAGCAGTACTTC. It encodes CASSPGTAGYEQYF.

V is TRBV5-1 and J is TRBJ1-1; tentatively, D is TRBD1 (6 bases). V dropped 4 bases and J dropped 4 bases, with 23 bases sitting between them. The germline gives CDR1 SGHRS, CDR2 YFSETQ. The length of the CDR3 is 17 residues. CDR3 protein: CASSDQSTGRGGTEAFF. The CDR3 DNA reads TGCGCCAGCAGCGACCAATCGACGGGAAGAGGGGGCACTGAAGCTTTCTTT.

The chain couples TRBV18 to TRBJ2-7; TRBD1 aligns across 9 bases. The length of the CDR3 is 15 residues. With V trimmed by 3 bases and J by 0 bases, 3 bases remained unmatched. Germline lookup yields CDR1 KGHSH and CDR2 LQKENI. The CDR3 reads CASSPRTGASYEQYF. The CDR3 DNA reads as TGTGCCAGCTCACCGCGGACAGGGGCCTCCTACGAGCAGTACTTC.

The rearrangement links TRBV19 to TRBJ1-6, with 8 bases aligning to TRBD1. The junction had 7 bases not matched to a gene; V was cut back by 5 bases and J by 7 bases. The V gene's germline CDR1 is LNHDA and CDR2 SQIVND (reference sequence). This CDR3 comprises 15 residues. CDR3 DNA sequence: TGTGCCAGTAGTGCCGCAGGGGGCCGGAATTCACCCCTCCACTTT. Translated: CASSAAGGRNSPLHF.

The V call is TRBV30, the J call TRBJ2-6, with TRBD1 as a possible D gene (6 bases). Between the trimmed V and J ends, which lost 4 bases and 2 bases, there was a span of 9 bases. The CDR3 covers 14 residues. The germline V gene has CDR1 GTSNPN and CDR2 SVGIG (reference sequence). The CDR3 DNA follows: TGTGCCTGGACTGAGGGGGCTGGGGCCAACGTCCTGACTTTC. Translation: CAWTEGAGANVLTF.

This clone was picked up a small number of times. This chain uses TRBV7-9 with TRBJ2-3, with D perhaps TRBD1 (5 bases). Trimming stripped 6 bases from V and 6 bases from J, with 25 bases between. CDR1 is SEHNR and CDR2 is FQNEAQ in the germline V gene (reference sequence). This CDR3 is 17 amino acids long. DNA of the CDR3: TGTGCCAGCAGTACTATACGGCAACTCGCAGGGATGGATACGCAGTATTTT. It yields the protein CASSTIRQLAGMDTQYF. Together with reference TRBV7-9 and TRBJ2-3, the CDR3 gives the full variable domain: DTGVSQNPRHKITKRGQNVTFRCDPISEHNRLYWYRQTLGQGPEFLTYFQNEAQLEKSRLLSDRFSAERPKGSFSTLEIQRTEQGDSAMYLCASSTIRQLAGMDTQYFGPGTRLTVL.

This chain connects TRBV5-1 to TRBJ2-3; 7 bases agree with TRBD2. This CDR3 spans 14 amino acids. V lost 7 bases, J lost 5 bases, and 10 bases stayed unmatched. CDR1 is SGHRS, CDR2 YFSETQ, per germline. The CDR3: CASAPGLDQDTQYF. CDR3 in DNA: TGCGCCAGCGCGCCAGGACTAGATCAAGATACGCAGTATTTT.

The rearrangement uses TRBV6-5 and TRBJ2-1; a possible D gene is TRBD1 (6 bases). Germline V CDR1 and CDR2: MNHEY, SVGAGI. V was clipped by 6 bases and J by 5 bases, with 11 bases between them. This CDR3 has 13 residues. The CDR3 nucleotides are TGTGCCAGCAGGCAGGGGACCAACAATGAGCAGTTCTTC. This translates into CASRQGTNNEQFF.

This rearrangement joins TRBV5-1 to TRBJ1-2; 12 bases match TRBD1. The V gene's germline CDR1 is SGHRS and CDR2 YFSETQ. V shed 0 bases and J 8 bases; nucleotides not matched to a gene: 5. This CDR3 contains 15 residues. CDR3 residues: CASSLEGQGALGYTF. The CDR3 bases are TGCGCCAGCAGCTTGGAGGGACAGGGGGCGTTAGGCTACACCTTC.

V usage is TRBV5-1 and J usage is TRBJ2-4; D may be TRBD2 (6 bases). Germline values: CDR1 SGHRS, CDR2 YFSETQ. V dropped 3 bases and J dropped 8 bases, with 15 bases sitting between them. The CDR3 contains 14 residues. Here the CDR3 DNA reads TGCGCCAGCAGCTCCCGCGGCGGGGACGACATTCAGTACTTC. This sequence encodes CASSSRGGDDIQYF.

For this clone: One junction end disagrees with the germline gene, perhaps due to a read error. CDR3 in DNA: TGCGCCAGCAGTCTCGTAGGCGACAGGGCTAACTGTGGCTACACCTTC. Encoded protein: CASSLVGDRANCGYTF. The chain is built from TRBV10-2 and TRBJ1-2, with TRBD1 matching 7 bases. Germline V gene lookup returns CDR1 WSHSY and CDR2 SAAADI. CDR3 length: 16 residues.